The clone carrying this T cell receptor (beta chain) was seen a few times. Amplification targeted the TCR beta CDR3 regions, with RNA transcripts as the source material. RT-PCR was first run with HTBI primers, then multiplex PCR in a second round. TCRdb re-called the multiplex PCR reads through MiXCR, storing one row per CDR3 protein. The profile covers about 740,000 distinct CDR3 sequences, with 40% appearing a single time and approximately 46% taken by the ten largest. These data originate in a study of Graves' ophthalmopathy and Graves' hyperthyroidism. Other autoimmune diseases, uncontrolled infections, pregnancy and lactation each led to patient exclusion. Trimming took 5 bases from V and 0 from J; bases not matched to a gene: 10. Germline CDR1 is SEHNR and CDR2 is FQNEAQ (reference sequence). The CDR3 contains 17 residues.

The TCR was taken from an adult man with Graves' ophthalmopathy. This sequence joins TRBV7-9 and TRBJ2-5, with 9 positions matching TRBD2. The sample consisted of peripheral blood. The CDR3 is CASSTLIGLAYQETQYF. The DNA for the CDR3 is TGTGCCAGCAGCACCCTGATTGGACTAGCGTACCAAGAGACCCAGTACTTC. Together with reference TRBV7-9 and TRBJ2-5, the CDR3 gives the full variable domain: DTGVSQNPRHKITKRGQNVTFRCDPISEHNRLYWYRQTLGQGPEFLTYFQNEAQLEKSRLLSDRFSAERPKGSFSTLEIQRTEQGDSAMYLCASSTLIGLAYQETQYFGPGTRLLVL.